These 23 T cell receptor beta chains originate from one sample sequenced in a study of blood T cell repertoires in COVID-19. Sequencing used immunoSEQ multiplex PCR; TCRdb keeps in-frame clones, though not all of them. The data hold about 99,000 clones, with more than 80% observed a single time. Sequencing used peripheral blood. The source of these receptors is a human donor in a cohort sampled during active COVID-19.

The chain uses TRBV14 and TRBJ1-6, with D perhaps matching TRBD1 (6 bases). Germline values: CDR1 SGHDN, CDR2 FVKESK. The V and J ends lost 8 bases and 6 bases respectively, with 14 bases between them. This CDR3 has 14 amino acids. Here the CDR3 reads CASSRGLLNSPLHF. The CDR3 nucleotides are TGTGCCAGCTCTAGGGGGTTACTTAATTCACCCCTCCACTTT.

This sequence joins TRBV5-1 and TRBJ2-2; D is ambiguous. Germline V gives CDR1 SGHRS, CDR2 YFSETQ. The CDR3 contains 14 residues. V was clipped by 3 bases and J by 6 bases, with 12 bases between them. CDR3 region: CASSYRPSPGELFF. CDR3 DNA: TGCGCCAGCAGCTACCGTCCGAGCCCCGGGGAGCTGTTTTTT.

This clone was picked up a small number of times. The gene calls are TRBV27 and TRBJ1-2, with 7 positions matching TRBD1. CDR1 is MNHEY and CDR2 is SMNVEV in the germline V gene (reference sequence). V lost 6 bases and J lost 6; bases outside the gene matches: 7. The CDR3 loop spans 13 amino acids. Here the CDR3 DNA reads TGTGCCAGCAGGCAGACAGGGAGTCATGGCTACACCTTC. It yields the protein CASRQTGSHGYTF.

The genes are TRBV6-5 and TRBJ1-3, with TRBD1 matching over 8 bases. CDR3 length: 13 amino acids. Germline loops: CDR1 MNHEY, CDR2 SVGAGI. The V gene end was trimmed by 7 bases and the J gene end by 4 bases; junction bases not matched to a gene: 3. The CDR3 sequence: CASTRTGGNTIYF. The CDR3 DNA reads as TGTGCCAGCACCAGGACAGGGGGAAACACCATATATTTT.

V is TRBV7-9 and J is TRBJ2-4; TRBD1 matches 9 bases. After removal of 4 bases from V and 3 bases from J, the junction contained 13 bases not matched to a gene. This CDR3 has 18 amino acids. CDR1 SEHNR and CDR2 FQNEAQ come from the germline V gene (reference sequence). The CDR3 is CASSYPPGQGGVKNIQYF. The CDR3 DNA follows: TGTGCCAGCAGCTACCCCCCGGGACAGGGAGGGGTCAAAAACATTCAGTACTTC.

The chain carries TRBV2 and TRBJ2-1; 11 bases line up with TRBD2. Trimming took 6 bases from V and 5 from J; bases not matched to a gene: 12. This CDR3 is built from 17 residues. The germline CDR1 and CDR2 sequences are SNHLY and FYNNEI. The CDR3 protein is CASRISGGADGNNEQFF. DNA of the CDR3: TGTGCCAGCAGGATTAGCGGGGGGGCCGACGGTAACAATGAGCAGTTCTTC.

The chain is built from TRBV3-1 (or the pseudogene TRBV3-2) and TRBJ1-2, with TRBD1 as a possible D gene (6 bases). This CDR3 has 14 amino acids. Germline V gene sequence: CDR1 LGHDT, CDR2 YNNKEL (reference sequence). Trimming took 0 bases from V and 8 from J, leaving 13 bases between them. CDR3 bases: TGTGCCAGCAGCCAAGATCGGGGGGGGCAGGGCTACACCTTC. Amino acid sequence: CASSQDRGGQGYTF.

The chain is built from TRBV5-4 and TRBJ2-1; 11 nucleotides match TRBD2. V shed 4 bases, J shed 7 bases, and the junction held 10 bases outside the gene matches. The CDR3 spans 16 residues. From germline, CDR1 is SGHNT and CDR2 YYREEE (reference sequence). The CDR3 DNA reads as TGTGCCAGCAGCACCACGGGTAGCGGGGGGGGGAATGAGCAGTTCTTC. It codes for CASSTTGSGGGNEQFF.

This rearrangement joins TRBV7-2 to TRBJ1-2; tentative D call: TRBD1 (6 bases). This CDR3 is built from 14 residues. With 5 bases removed from V and 8 bases from J, the gap between germline ends came to 18 bases. Germline CDR1 SGHTA, CDR2 FQGNSA. This CDR3 reads CASSQGGGAKGYTF. The DNA of the CDR3 is TGTGCCAGCAGCCAAGGTGGGGGCGCGAAGGGCTACACCTTC.

CDR3 loop: CASSLLLRATPGPHEQFF. For the CDR3, the DNA is TGTGCCAGCAGCTTACTCCTCAGAGCGACGCCAGGGCCCCATGAGCAGTTCTTC. The gene calls are TRBV11-2 and TRBJ2-1; D may be TRBD1 (5 bases). The CDR3 loop spans 18 amino acids. V lost 2 bases and J 8 bases, leaving 25 bases between the germline ends. Germline CDR1 SGHAT, CDR2 FQNNGV.

This chain connects TRBV2 to TRBJ2-7; the match to TRBD1 covers 7 bases. The CDR3 is 13 amino acids. Germline-derived CDR1 and CDR2 are SNHLY and FYNNEI. V was pared by 5 bases and J by 5 bases, with 6 bases of the junction left unmatched. The CDR3 nucleotides are TGTGCCAGCAGTTCGGGACAGAGGGACGAGCAGTACTTC. Its translation is CASSSGQRDEQYF.

The V and J genes are TRBV7-9 and TRBJ2-3; 8 bases fit TRBD2. CDR1 is SEHNR, CDR2 FQNEAQ, per germline (reference sequence). The CDR3 covers 18 residues. Losses at the gene ends were 2 bases for V and 6 bases for J; bases not matched to a gene: 16. In nucleotides, the CDR3 is TGTGCCAGCAGCTTATCACCCTTGAGCGGGGGCACTTCCGATACGCAGTATTTT. This codes for CASSLSPLSGGTSDTQYF.

CDR3 in DNA: TGTGCCAGCAGCTTGTCTAGTAGCACAGATACGCAGTATTTT. The encoded protein is CASSLSSSTDTQYF. The chain has TRBV5-4 and TRBJ2-3; no clear D. CDR1 and CDR2 (germline): SGHNT, YYREEE (reference sequence). Trimming removed 1 base at V and 0 bases at J, with 6 bases between. This CDR3 is 14 amino acids long.

The chain joins TRBV12-3 or TRBV12-4 to TRBJ1-2; D perhaps matches TRBD1 (6 bases). This CDR3 comprises 13 residues. The V and J ends lost 2 bases and 4 bases respectively, with 8 bases between them. As DNA, the CDR3 is TGTGCCAGCAGTTTAACCAGGGGCTATGGCTACACCTTC. This encodes CASSLTRGYGYTF.

The V and J genes are TRBV6-1 and TRBJ1-5, with D uncertain. Between the trimmed V and J ends, which lost 4 bases and 2 bases, there was a span of 15 bases. Germline CDR1 reads MNHNS; CDR2 reads SASEGT. The CDR3 extends over 16 amino acids. CDR3 nucleotide sequence: TGTGCCAGCAGTGGAGCCGTTCTTACGGGCAATCAGCCCCAGCATTTT. Residues: CASSGAVLTGNQPQHF.

The chain employs TRBV24-1 and TRBJ2-2, with 10 nucleotides matching TRBD2. The germline V gene has CDR1 KGHDR and CDR2 SFDVKD. J was trimmed by 0 bases and V by 3 bases; bases with no gene match: 3. The CDR3 has 17 residues. The CDR3 bases are TGTGCCACCAGTGATGCTGGACTAGCGGCGAACACCGGGGAGCTGTTTTTT. Translated: CATSDAGLAANTGELFF.

The CDR3 nucleotides read TGTGCCAGCTCACCGGCGTTCGGGAGTGGGAACACCATATATTTT. Its protein is CASSPAFGSGNTIYF. The chain carries TRBV18 and TRBJ1-3; no definite D call. The V and J ends lost 3 bases and 7 bases respectively, with 16 bases between them. Per germline, CDR1 KGHSH and CDR2 LQKENI. The CDR3 consists of 15 residues. Full variable domain (outside the CDR3, taken from reference TRBV18 and TRBJ1-3): NAGVMQNPRHLVRRRGQEARLRCSPMKGHSHVYWYRQLPEEGLKFMVYLQKENIIDESGMPKERFSAEFPKEGPSILRIQQVVRGDSAAYFCASSPAFGSGNTIYFGEGSWLTVV.

This sequence joins TRBV5-1 and TRBJ2-3, with TRBD2 matching over 7 bases. V lost 3 bases, J lost 5 bases, and 9 bases stayed unmatched. Germline assignment: CDR1 SGHRS and CDR2 YFSETQ. This CDR3 has 15 amino acids. The CDR3 spells CASSSSPAGEDTQYF. CDR3 DNA: TGCGCCAGCAGCTCCAGCCCCGCGGGGGAAGATACGCAGTATTTT. Full variable domain (missing parts from reference TRBV5-1 and TRBJ2-3): KAGVTQTPRYLIKTRGQQVTLSCSPISGHRSVSWYQQTPGQGLQFLFEYFSETQRNKGNFPGRFSGRQFSNSRSEMNVSTLELGDSALYLCASSSSPAGEDTQYFGPGTRLTVL.

This chain joins TRBV30 and TRBJ1-2; a weak D match, TRBD1 (6 bases). Trimming cost V 4 bases and J 2 bases, with 8 bases left between them. The CDR3 loop spans 12 amino acids. Germline CDR1 is GTSNPN and CDR2 is SVGIG (reference sequence). This CDR3 reads CAWNQGNYGYTF. The DNA for the CDR3 is TGTGCCTGGAACCAGGGGAACTATGGCTACACCTTC. Complete variable domain (other parts from reference TRBV30 and TRBJ1-2): SQTIHQWPATLVQPVGSPLSLECTVEGTSNPNLYWYRQAAGRGLQLLFYSVGIGQISSEVPQNLSASRPQDRQFILSSKKLLLSDSGFYLCAWNQGNYGYTFGSGTRLTVV.

The chain employs TRBV9 and TRBJ1-5; tentatively, D is TRBD1 (5 bases). V lost 4 bases and J 5 bases, leaving 16 bases between the germline ends. Germline CDR1 and CDR2: SGDLS and YYNGEE. This CDR3 contains 15 residues. The CDR3 DNA sequence: TGTGCCAGCAGCTCCTCGATGGGGGGATATCAGCCCCAGCATTTT. This codes for CASSSSMGGYQPQHF.

The chain has TRBV5-6 and TRBJ2-7; no firm D call. Trimming took off 4 bases at V and 0 bases at J, with 5 bases between the two ends. The germline CDR1 and CDR2 sequences are SGHDT and YYEEEE. CDR3 size: 12 residues. The CDR3 reads CASSLSSYEQYF. The CDR3, as DNA: TGTGCCAGCAGCCTGAGCTCCTACGAGCAGTACTTC.

The chain recombines TRBV18 with TRBJ1-4; D is perhaps TRBD1 (5 bases). V was pared by 3 bases and J by 13 bases, with 12 bases between. Per the germline V gene, CDR1 is KGHSH and CDR2 is LQKENI. The CDR3 is 12 amino acids. The CDR3 DNA is TGTGCCAGCTCACCCCGGGGGGAGAGACTGTTTTTT. This translates into CASSPRGERLFF.

The rearrangement links TRBV19 to TRBJ1-1; weak D call: TRBD1 (5 bases). CDR1 LNHDA and CDR2 SQIVND come from the germline V gene (reference sequence). This CDR3 region has 14 residues. The V gene lost 4 bases and the J gene lost 0 bases, with 9 bases spanning the gap. The CDR3 spells CASSRQIMNTEAFF. Here the CDR3 DNA reads TGTGCCAGTAGTAGACAGATCATGAACACTGAAGCTTTCTTT.